The 5 T cell receptor beta chains given below trace back to one sample, sequenced in a study of beta chain features in type 1 diabetes. The whole isolated RNA underwent reverse transcription, so sequencing captured expressed TCRB transcripts. The table came from immunoSEQ multiplex PCR; TCRdb's copy has only in-frame clones and leaves some out. The sample includes 300,000 to 400,000 clones, roughly 8% of them seen just once. Sequencing was performed on central memory CD4+ T cells from blood. These receptors were obtained from a woman between 18 and 29 years old in good health.

The chain recombines TRBV6-5 with TRBJ2-1, with a possible D match to TRBD2 (6 bases). The CDR3 has 15 residues. The V gene's germline CDR1 is MNHEY and CDR2 SVGAGI. V lost 7 bases, J lost 5 bases, and 18 bases lay in between. CDR3 nucleotide sequence: TGTGCCAGCAAGATCCGGCTAGCGAGTGACAATGAGCAGTTCTTC. It encodes CASKIRLASDNEQFF.

This clone was observed a few times. V gene TRBV20-1 combines with J gene TRBJ2-5, with D unclear. V lost 5 bases and J 1 base, leaving 5 bases between the germline ends. Germline lookup yields CDR1 DFQATT and CDR2 SNEGSKA (reference sequence). The CDR3 runs to 11 residues. CDR3: CSASTQETQYF. CDR3 in DNA: TGCAGTGCTTCTACCCAAGAGACCCAGTACTTC.

There are a few counts of this clone. J is TRBJ2-1 and V is TRBV6-4, with 12 bases aligning to TRBD2. The CDR3 runs 13 residues. Per the germline V gene, CDR1 is MRHNA and CDR2 is SNTAGT. J lost 9 bases, V lost 6 bases, and 3 bases had no gene match. The CDR3 bases are TGTGCCAGCAGGACTAGCGGGAGTACTGAGCAGTTCTTC. It is translated as CASRTSGSTEQFF.

Only a few counts were recorded for this clone. The V and J genes are TRBV4-3 and TRBJ2-1; D perhaps matches TRBD2 (6 bases). The germline V gene has CDR1 LGHNA and CDR2 YSLEER. V was clipped by 4 bases and J by 8 bases, with 27 bases between them. The CDR3 has 18 residues. In nucleotides, the CDR3 is TGCGCCAGCAGCCCCCAGATGAGTGGGGGAAGTTGGGGGGATGAGCAGTTCTTC. Residues: CASSPQMSGGSWGDEQFF.

This clone was seen a handful of times. The rearrangement links TRBV7-3 to TRBJ2-2; perhaps TRBD1 as D (6 bases). Germline CDR1 reads SGHTA; CDR2 reads FQGTGA. This CDR3 region has 23 residues. Trimming took off 1 base at V and 3 bases at J, with 33 bases between the two ends. CDR3 protein: CASSLSSTDREQPRFRDTGELFF. The CDR3 bases are TGTGCCAGCAGCTTAAGTAGTACGGACAGAGAACAACCACGATTCCGAGACACCGGGGAGCTGTTTTTT.